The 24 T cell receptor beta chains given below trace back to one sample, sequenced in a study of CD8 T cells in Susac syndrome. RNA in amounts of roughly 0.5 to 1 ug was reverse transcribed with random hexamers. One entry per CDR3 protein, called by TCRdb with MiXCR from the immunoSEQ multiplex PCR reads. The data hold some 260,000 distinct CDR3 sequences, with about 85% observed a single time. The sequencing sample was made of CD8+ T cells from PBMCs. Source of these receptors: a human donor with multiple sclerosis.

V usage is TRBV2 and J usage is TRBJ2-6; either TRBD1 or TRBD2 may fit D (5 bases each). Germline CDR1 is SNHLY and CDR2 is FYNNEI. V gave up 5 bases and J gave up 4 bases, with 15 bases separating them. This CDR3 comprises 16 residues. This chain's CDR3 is CASSLHFEGGANVLTF. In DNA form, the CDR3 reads TGTGCCAGCAGTCTACATTTCGAGGGGGGGGCCAACGTCCTGACTTTC.

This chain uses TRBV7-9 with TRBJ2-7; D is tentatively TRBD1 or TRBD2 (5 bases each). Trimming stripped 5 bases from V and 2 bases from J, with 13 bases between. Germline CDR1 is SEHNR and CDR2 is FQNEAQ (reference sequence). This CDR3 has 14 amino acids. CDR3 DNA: TGTGCCAGCAGCGTGCCGGGACCCCCCTACGAGCAGTACTTC. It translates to CASSVPGPPYEQYF.

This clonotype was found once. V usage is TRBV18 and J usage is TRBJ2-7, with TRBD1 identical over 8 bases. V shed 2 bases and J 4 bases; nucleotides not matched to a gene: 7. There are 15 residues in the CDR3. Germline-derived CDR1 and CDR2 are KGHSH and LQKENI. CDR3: CASSPILGQEYEQYF. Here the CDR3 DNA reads TGTGCCAGCTCACCAATTCTGGGACAGGAGTACGAGCAGTACTTC.

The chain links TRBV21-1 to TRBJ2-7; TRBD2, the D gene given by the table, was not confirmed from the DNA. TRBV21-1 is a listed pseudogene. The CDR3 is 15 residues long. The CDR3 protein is CASSKELAETYEQYF. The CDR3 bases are TGTGCCAGCAGCAAAGAGCTAGCGGAGACCTACGAGCAGTACTTC.

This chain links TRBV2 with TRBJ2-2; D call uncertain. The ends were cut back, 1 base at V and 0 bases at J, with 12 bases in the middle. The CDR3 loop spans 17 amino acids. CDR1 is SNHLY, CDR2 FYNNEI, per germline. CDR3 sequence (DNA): TGTGCCAGCAGTGAAGAAGTAGTGCCTCCGAACACCGGGGAGCTGTTTTTT. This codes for CASSEEVVPPNTGELFF.

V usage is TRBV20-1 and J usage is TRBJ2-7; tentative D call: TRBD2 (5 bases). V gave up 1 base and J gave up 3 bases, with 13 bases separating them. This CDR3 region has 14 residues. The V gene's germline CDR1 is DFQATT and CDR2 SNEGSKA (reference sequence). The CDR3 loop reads CSARGSSAYYEQYF. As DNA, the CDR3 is TGCAGTGCTAGAGGTAGTAGCGCATACTACGAGCAGTACTTC.

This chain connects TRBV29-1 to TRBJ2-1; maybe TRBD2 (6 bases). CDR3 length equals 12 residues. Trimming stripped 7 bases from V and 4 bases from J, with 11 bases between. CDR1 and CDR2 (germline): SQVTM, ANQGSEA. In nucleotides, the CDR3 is TGCAGCGCCCAGGGACTTTACAATGAGCAGTTCTTC. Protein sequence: CSAQGLYNEQFF.

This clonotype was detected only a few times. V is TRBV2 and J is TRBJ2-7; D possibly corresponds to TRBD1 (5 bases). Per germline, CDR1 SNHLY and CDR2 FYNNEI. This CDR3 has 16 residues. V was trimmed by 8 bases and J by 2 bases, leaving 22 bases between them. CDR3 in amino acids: CASQLSVGQGPYEQYF. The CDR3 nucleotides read TGTGCCAGCCAATTATCGGTCGGGCAGGGCCCCTACGAGCAGTACTTC.

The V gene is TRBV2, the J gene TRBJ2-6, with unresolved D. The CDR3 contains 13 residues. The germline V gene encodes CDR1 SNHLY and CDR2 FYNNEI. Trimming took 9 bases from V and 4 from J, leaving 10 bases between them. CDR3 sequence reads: CASTASGANVLTF. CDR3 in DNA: TGTGCCAGTACAGCCTCGGGGGCCAACGTCCTGACTTTC.

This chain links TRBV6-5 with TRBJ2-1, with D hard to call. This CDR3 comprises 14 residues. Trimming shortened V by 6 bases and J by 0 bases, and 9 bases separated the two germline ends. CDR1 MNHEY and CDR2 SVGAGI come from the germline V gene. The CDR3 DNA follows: TGTGCCAGCAGGGGTAGACCCTCCTACAATGAGCAGTTCTTC. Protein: CASRGRPSYNEQFF.

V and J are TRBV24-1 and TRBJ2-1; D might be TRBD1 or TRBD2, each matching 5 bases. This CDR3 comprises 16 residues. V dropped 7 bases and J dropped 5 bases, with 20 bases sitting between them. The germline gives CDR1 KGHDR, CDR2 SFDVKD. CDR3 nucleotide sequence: TGTGCCACCAGCATGGGACGTGGGAGAGATCACAATGAGCAGTTCTTC. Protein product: CATSMGRGRDHNEQFF.

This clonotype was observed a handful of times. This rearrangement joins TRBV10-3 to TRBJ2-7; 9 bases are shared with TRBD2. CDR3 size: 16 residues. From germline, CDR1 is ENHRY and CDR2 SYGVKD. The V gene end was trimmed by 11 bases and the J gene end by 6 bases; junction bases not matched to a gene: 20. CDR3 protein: CAFLVVGSGRSSEQYF. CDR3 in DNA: TGTGCCTTCCTTGTGGTAGGTAGCGGGAGATCCAGCGAGCAGTACTTC.

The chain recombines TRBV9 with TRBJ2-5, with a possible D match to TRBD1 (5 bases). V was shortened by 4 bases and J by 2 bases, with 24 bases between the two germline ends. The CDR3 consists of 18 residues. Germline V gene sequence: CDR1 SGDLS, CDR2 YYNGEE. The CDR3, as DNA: TGTGCCAGCAGCTATGGGCGAGGAAGGGGATACCCTCAAGAGACCCAGTACTTC. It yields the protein CASSYGRGRGYPQETQYF.

CDR3 sequence (DNA): TGCGCCAGCAGCCAAGCGGTCCCTAGCGGGAGAGGGGCCGGGGAGCTGTTTTTT. Amino acid sequence: CASSQAVPSGRGAGELFF. This chain uses TRBV4-1 with TRBJ2-2; 10 bases align to TRBD2. Per the germline V gene, CDR1 is MGHRA and CDR2 is YSYEKL. V was clipped by 1 base and J by 6 bases; unmatched bases: 11. This CDR3 region has 18 residues.

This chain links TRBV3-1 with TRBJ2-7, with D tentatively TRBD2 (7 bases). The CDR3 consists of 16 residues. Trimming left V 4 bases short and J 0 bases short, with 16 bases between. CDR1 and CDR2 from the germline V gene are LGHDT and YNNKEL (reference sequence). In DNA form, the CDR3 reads TGTGCCAGCAGCCCATCTCTAGCGGACAGCTCCTACGAGCAGTACTTC. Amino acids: CASSPSLADSSYEQYF.

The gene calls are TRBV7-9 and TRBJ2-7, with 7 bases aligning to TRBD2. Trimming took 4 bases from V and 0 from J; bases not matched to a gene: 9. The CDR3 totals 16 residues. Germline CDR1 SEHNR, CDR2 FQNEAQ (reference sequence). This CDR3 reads CASSSSLAKSSYEQYF. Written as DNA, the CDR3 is TGTGCCAGCAGCTCGTCACTAGCGAAGAGCTCCTACGAGCAGTACTTC. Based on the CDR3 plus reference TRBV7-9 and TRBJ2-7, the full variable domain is DTGVSQNPRHKITKRGQNVTFRCDPISEHNRLYWYRQTLGQGPEFLTYFQNEAQLEKSRLLSDRFSAERPKGSFSTLEIQRTEQGDSAMYLCASSSSLAKSSYEQYFGPGTRLTVT.

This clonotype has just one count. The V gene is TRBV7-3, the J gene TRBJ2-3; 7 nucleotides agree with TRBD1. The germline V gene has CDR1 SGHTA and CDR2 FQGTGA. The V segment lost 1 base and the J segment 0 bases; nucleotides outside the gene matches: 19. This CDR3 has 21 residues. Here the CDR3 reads CASSLIDSPGQSHASTDTQYF. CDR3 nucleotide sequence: TGTGCCAGCAGCTTAATTGACTCCCCGGGACAGTCTCACGCTAGCACAGATACGCAGTATTTT. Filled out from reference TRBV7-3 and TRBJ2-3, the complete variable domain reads GAGVSQTPSNKVTEKGKYVELRCDPISGHTALYWYRQSLGQGPEFLIYFQGTGAADDSGLPNDRFFAVRPEGSVSTLKIQRTERGDSAVYLCASSLIDSPGQSHASTDTQYFGPGTRLTVL.

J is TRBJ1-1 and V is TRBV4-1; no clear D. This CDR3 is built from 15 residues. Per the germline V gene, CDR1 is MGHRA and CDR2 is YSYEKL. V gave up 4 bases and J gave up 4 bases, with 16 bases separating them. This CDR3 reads CASSPEVGDRTEAFF. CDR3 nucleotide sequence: TGCGCCAGCAGCCCCGAGGTTGGGGATCGCACTGAAGCTTTCTTT.

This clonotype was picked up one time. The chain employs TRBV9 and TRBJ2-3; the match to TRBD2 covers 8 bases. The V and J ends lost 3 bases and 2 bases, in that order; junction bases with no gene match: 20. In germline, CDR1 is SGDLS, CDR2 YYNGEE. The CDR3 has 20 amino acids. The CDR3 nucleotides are TGTGCCAGCAGCGGGGGGGGCCTAGCGGGCCTCTTCCTCTCCACAGATACGCAGTATTTT. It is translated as CASSGGGLAGLFLSTDTQYF.

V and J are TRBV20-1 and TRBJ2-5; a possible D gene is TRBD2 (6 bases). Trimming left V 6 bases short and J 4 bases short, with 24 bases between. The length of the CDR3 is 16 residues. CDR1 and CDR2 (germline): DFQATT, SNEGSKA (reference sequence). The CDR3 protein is CSARLRGGPFSETQYF. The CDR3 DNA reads TGCAGTGCCCGTCTGAGAGGAGGGCCTTTTTCAGAGACCCAGTACTTC.

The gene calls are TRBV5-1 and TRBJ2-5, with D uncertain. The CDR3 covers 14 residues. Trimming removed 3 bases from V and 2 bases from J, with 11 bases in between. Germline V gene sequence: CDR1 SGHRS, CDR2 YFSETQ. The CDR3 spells CASSYRTQQETQYF. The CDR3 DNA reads TGCGCCAGCAGCTATCGGACCCAGCAAGAGACCCAGTACTTC.

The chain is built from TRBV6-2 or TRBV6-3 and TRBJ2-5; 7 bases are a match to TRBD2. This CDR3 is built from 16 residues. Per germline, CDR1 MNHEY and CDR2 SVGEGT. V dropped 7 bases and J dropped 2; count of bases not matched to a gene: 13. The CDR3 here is CASNELGGGFQETQYF. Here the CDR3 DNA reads TGTGCCAGCAACGAGTTGGGGGGGGGATTTCAAGAGACCCAGTACTTC.

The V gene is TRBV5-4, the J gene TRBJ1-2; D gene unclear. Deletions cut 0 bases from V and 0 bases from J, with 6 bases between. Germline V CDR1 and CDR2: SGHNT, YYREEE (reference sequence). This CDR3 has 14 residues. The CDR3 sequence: CASSLERTNYGYTF. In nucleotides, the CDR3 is TGTGCCAGCAGCTTGGAAAGAACTAACTATGGCTACACCTTC.

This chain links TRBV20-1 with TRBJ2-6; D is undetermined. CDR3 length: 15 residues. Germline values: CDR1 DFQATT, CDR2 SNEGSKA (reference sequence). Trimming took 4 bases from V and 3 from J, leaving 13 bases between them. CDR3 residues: CSAKHRKNGANVLTF. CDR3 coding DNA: TGCAGTGCTAAGCATCGGAAGAATGGGGCCAACGTCCTGACTTTC.